A single sample gave rise to the 22 T cell receptor beta chains below, sequenced in a study of blood T cell repertoires in COVID-19. The assay was immunoSEQ multiplex PCR, and TCRdb's table has in-frame clones only and misses some. Altogether under 45,000 clones are present, 65% to 80% being singletons, with the ten largest covering roughly a quarter. Source material: peripheral blood. The receptors shown here come from a man of 80 years or more with acute or convalescent COVID-19.

V and J are TRBV20-1 and TRBJ1-5; D possibly corresponds to TRBD1 (6 bases). Trimming removed 3 bases from V and 5 bases from J, with 11 bases in between. The CDR3 spans 13 residues. The germline V gene has CDR1 DFQATT and CDR2 SNEGSKA (reference sequence). For the CDR3, the DNA is TGCAGTGCTAGTCCGAGACAGGATCAGCCCCAGCATTTT. Protein sequence: CSASPRQDQPQHF.

The J gene is TRBJ2-3, the V gene TRBV5-1; the match to TRBD2 covers 10 bases. The trim removed 3 bases at V and 3 bases at J, leaving 4 bases unmatched. The V gene's germline CDR1 is SGHRS and CDR2 YFSETQ. The CDR3 consists of 15 residues. The CDR3 here is CASSWSGGVTDTQYF. The CDR3 bases are TGCGCCAGCAGCTGGAGCGGGGGGGTAACAGATACGCAGTATTTT.

The chain joins TRBV11-3 to TRBJ2-3; 8 nucleotides agree with TRBD2. The germline V gene encodes CDR1 SGHNT and CDR2 YENEEA. The CDR3 contains 17 residues. With V trimmed by 2 bases and J by 3 bases, 10 bases remained unmatched. The CDR3 loop is CASSLYSGGLSTDTQYF. Here the CDR3 DNA reads TGTGCCAGCAGCTTATACAGCGGGGGCCTTAGTACAGATACGCAGTATTTT.

This chain links TRBV7-6 with TRBJ2-5; 9 nucleotides align to TRBD1. The CDR3 is 14 residues long. CDR1 and CDR2 from the germline V gene are SGHVS and FNYEAQ. Germline trimming cut 5 bases from V and 4 bases from J; bases unmatched to any gene: 5. CDR3 DNA: TGTGCCAGCAGCGCCTCGGGACAGGGAGAGACCCAGTACTTC. Its translation is CASSASGQGETQYF.

The chain has TRBV29-1 and TRBJ2-7; TRBD2 agrees at 7 bases. There are 13 residues in the CDR3. Germline CDR1 SQVTM, CDR2 ANQGSEA. V lost 7 bases and J lost 2; bases outside the gene matches: 8. DNA of the CDR3: TGCAGCGACCCTGGGGGGGGGACCTACGAGCAGTACTTC. Translation gives CSDPGGGTYEQYF.

With respect to this clone: This CDR3 is also generated by other DNA sequences in the sample. The CDR3 DNA reads TGTGCCAGCAGCGTAGGACAGGGGAACGAAAAACTGTTTTTT. Encoded protein: CASSVGQGNEKLFF. V is TRBV9 and J is TRBJ1-4; 8 positions agree with TRBD1. V dropped 0 bases and J dropped 8; count of bases not matched to a gene: 3. Germline V gene data show CDR1 as SGDLS and CDR2 as YYNGEE. The CDR3 length is 14 residues.

The J gene is TRBJ2-7, the V gene TRBV28; possible D gene TRBD2, 5 bases. The germline V gene has CDR1 MDHEN and CDR2 SYDVKM. The V and J ends lost 5 bases and 8 bases respectively, with 25 bases between them. This CDR3 has 16 amino acids. CDR3 in amino acids: CASSNLGETGIVQQYF. The CDR3 nucleotides are TGTGCCAGCAGTAACCTTGGGGAGACGGGCATAGTCCAGCAGTACTTC.

The gene calls are TRBV5-1 and TRBJ1-2; D is uncertain. There are 12 residues in the CDR3. V was shortened by 5 bases and J by 3 bases, with 8 bases between the two germline ends. CDR1 is SGHRS and CDR2 is YFSETQ in the germline V gene. The CDR3, as DNA: TGCGCCAGCAGTGGCCGGGACTATGGCTACACCTTC. Translating gives CASSGRDYGYTF.

The rearrangement links TRBV9 to TRBJ1-1; 9 nucleotides match TRBD1. This CDR3 comprises 16 residues. CDR1 and CDR2 (germline): SGDLS, YYNGEE. V gave up 0 bases and J gave up 3 bases; unmatched junction bases: 6. The CDR3: CASSVAGTGKDTEAFF. The CDR3 nucleotides read TGTGCCAGCAGCGTAGCCGGGACAGGGAAGGACACTGAAGCTTTCTTT.

The gene calls are TRBV5-6 and TRBJ1-6; 8 positions match TRBD1. The germline V gene encodes CDR1 SGHDT and CDR2 YYEEEE. The trim removed 3 bases at V and 1 base at J, leaving 6 bases unmatched. The CDR3 contains 17 residues. CDR3 nucleotide sequence: TGTGCCAGCAGCTCCTCAGGGGGCCTATCCTATAATTCACCCCTCCACTTT. Encoded protein: CASSSSGGLSYNSPLHF.

The chain carries TRBV10-1 and TRBJ2-7; 11 bases map to TRBD2. CDR1 WNHNN and CDR2 SYGVQD come from the germline V gene (reference sequence). Losses at the gene ends were 3 bases for V and 6 bases for J; bases not matched to a gene: 10. CDR3 length equals 16 residues. The CDR3 reads CASSDPHSGRACEQYF. DNA for the CDR3: TGCGCCAGCAGTGATCCTCATAGCGGGAGGGCCTGCGAGCAGTACTTC.

This clone is a singleton in its sample. This chain joins TRBV28 and TRBJ2-7; 10 bases line up with TRBD1. The germline CDR1 and CDR2 sequences are MDHEN and SYDVKM. This CDR3 has 15 residues. Unmatched junction bases numbered 4, after V lost 2 bases and J lost 3 bases. The CDR3 reads CASSLSGTGVYEQYF. Written as DNA, the CDR3 is TGTGCCAGCAGTTTAAGCGGGACAGGGGTCTACGAGCAGTACTTC.

This clone was detected only once. This chain uses TRBV7-2 with TRBJ2-5; 13 nucleotides match TRBD2. V lost 0 bases, J lost 5 bases, and 0 bases stayed unmatched. Germline assignment: CDR1 SGHTA and CDR2 FQGNSA. CDR3 size: 15 residues. CDR3 residues: CASSLATSGGETQYF. CDR3 nucleotide sequence: TGTGCCAGCAGCTTAGCGACTAGCGGGGGGGAGACCCAGTACTTC.

V is TRBV4-2 and J is TRBJ2-7; 12 nucleotides line up with TRBD2. Looked up from germline, CDR1 is LGHNA and CDR2 is YNFKEQ. CDR3 length: 15 residues. With 5 bases clipped from V and 5 bases from J, the junction kept 7 bases outside the gene matches. The CDR3 protein is CASSETSGGSDEQYF. The CDR3 DNA follows: TGTGCCAGCAGCGAGACTAGCGGGGGTTCTGACGAGCAGTACTTC.

This chain uses TRBV4-1 with TRBJ2-3, with a tentative D call TRBD2 (5 bases). Germline V gene lookup returns CDR1 MGHRA and CDR2 YSYEKL. The ends were cut back, 4 bases at V and 5 bases at J, with 16 bases in the middle. This CDR3 has 15 residues. CDR3 sequence: CASSPRASLRDTQYF. In DNA form, the CDR3 reads TGCGCCAGCAGCCCGAGGGCCTCTCTCCGAGATACGCAGTATTTT.

The CDR3 here is CASSFVGQGIGELFF. The DNA of the CDR3 is TGCGCCAGCAGCTTCGTGGGCCAGGGAATCGGGGAGCTGTTTTTT. The chain carries TRBV5-1 and TRBJ2-2; possible D gene TRBD1, 5 bases. The V gene lost 2 bases and the J gene lost 7 bases, with 15 bases spanning the gap. The CDR3 is 15 amino acids. Germline CDR1 SGHRS, CDR2 YFSETQ.

J is TRBJ2-5 and V is TRBV28; no clear D gene. Germline assignment: CDR1 MDHEN and CDR2 SYDVKM. V lost 7 bases, J lost 1 base, and 13 bases lay in between. CDR3 length: 14 amino acids. As DNA, the CDR3 is TGTGCCAGCACCCCGTGGGCTGCCCAAGAGACCCAGTACTTC. Amino acid sequence: CASTPWAAQETQYF.

The chain has TRBV15 and TRBJ2-7; D may be TRBD2 (7 bases). The CDR3 has 14 residues. Germline CDR1 reads LNHNV; CDR2 reads YYDKDF (reference sequence). V lost 6 bases and J lost 0, with 12 bases in between. The CDR3 is CATRGGGPSYEQYF. CDR3 nucleotide sequence: TGTGCCACCAGAGGGGGAGGGCCCTCCTACGAGCAGTACTTC.

The V gene is TRBV10-1, the J gene TRBJ2-1, with 7 bases matching TRBD1. V was clipped by 9 bases and J by 5 bases; unmatched bases: 7. Germline assignment: CDR1 WNHNN and CDR2 SYGVQD (reference sequence). The CDR3 runs 13 residues. The CDR3 loop reads CARRGRAHNEQFF. The CDR3 bases are TGCGCCAGAAGGGGGCGCGCCCACAATGAGCAGTTCTTC.

This clone was found a few times. This sequence joins TRBV9 and TRBJ2-1, with a possible D match to TRBD2 (6 bases). V lost 0 bases and J 6 bases, leaving 13 bases between the germline ends. The CDR3 has 15 amino acids. Germline CDR1 is SGDLS and CDR2 is YYNGEE. The CDR3 loop is CASSVVNSGINEQFF. Written as DNA, the CDR3 is TGTGCCAGCAGCGTAGTCAATAGCGGAATCAATGAGCAGTTCTTC. Complete variable domain (other parts from reference TRBV9 and TRBJ2-1): DSGVTQTPKHLITATGQRVTLRCSPRSGDLSVYWYQQSLDQGLQFLIQYYNGEERAKGNILERFSAQQFPDLHSELNLSSLELGDSALYFCASSVVNSGINEQFFGPGTRLTVL.

This clone came up a few times. This chain joins TRBV6-5 and TRBJ1-1; D call uncertain. Germline lookup yields CDR1 MNHEY and CDR2 SVGAGI. The CDR3 extends over 10 amino acids. V lost 6 bases and J 7 bases, leaving 6 bases between the germline ends. The CDR3 spells CASRENEAFF. For the CDR3, the DNA is TGTGCCAGCAGGGAGAATGAAGCTTTCTTT.

The chain joins TRBV11-2 to TRBJ2-7; D may be TRBD1 (6 bases). The ends were cut back, 4 bases at V and 4 bases at J, with 20 bases in the middle. CDR3 size: 16 residues. CDR1 is SGHAT, CDR2 FQNNGV, per germline. The CDR3 DNA sequence: TGTGCCAGCAGCTCCCCTGGGGGACAAACCTCTTACGAGCAGTACTTC. Protein product: CASSSPGGQTSYEQYF.